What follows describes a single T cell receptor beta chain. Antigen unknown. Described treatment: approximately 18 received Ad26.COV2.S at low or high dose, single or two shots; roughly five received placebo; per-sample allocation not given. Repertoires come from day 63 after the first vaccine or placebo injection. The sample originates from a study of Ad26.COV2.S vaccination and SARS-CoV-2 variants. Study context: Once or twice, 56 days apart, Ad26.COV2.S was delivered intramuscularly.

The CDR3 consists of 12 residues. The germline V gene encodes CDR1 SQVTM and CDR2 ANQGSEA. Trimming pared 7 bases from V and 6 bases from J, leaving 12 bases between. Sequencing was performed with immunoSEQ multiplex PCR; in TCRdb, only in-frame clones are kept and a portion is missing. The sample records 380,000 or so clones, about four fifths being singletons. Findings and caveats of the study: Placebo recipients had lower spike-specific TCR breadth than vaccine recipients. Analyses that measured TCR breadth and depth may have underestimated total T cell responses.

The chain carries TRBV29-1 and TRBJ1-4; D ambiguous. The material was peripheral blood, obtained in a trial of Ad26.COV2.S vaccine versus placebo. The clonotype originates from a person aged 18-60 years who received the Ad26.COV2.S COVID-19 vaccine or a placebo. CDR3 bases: TGCAGCGCCGCCGGGTGGGATGAAAAACTGTTTTTT. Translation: CSAAGWDEKLFF. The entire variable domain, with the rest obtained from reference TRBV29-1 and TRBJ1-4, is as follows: SAVISQKPSRDICQRGTSLTIQCQVDSQVTMMFWYRQQPGQSLTLIATANQGSEATYESGFVIDKFPISRPNLTFSTLTVSNMSPEDSSIYLCSAAGWDEKLFFGSGTQLSVL.